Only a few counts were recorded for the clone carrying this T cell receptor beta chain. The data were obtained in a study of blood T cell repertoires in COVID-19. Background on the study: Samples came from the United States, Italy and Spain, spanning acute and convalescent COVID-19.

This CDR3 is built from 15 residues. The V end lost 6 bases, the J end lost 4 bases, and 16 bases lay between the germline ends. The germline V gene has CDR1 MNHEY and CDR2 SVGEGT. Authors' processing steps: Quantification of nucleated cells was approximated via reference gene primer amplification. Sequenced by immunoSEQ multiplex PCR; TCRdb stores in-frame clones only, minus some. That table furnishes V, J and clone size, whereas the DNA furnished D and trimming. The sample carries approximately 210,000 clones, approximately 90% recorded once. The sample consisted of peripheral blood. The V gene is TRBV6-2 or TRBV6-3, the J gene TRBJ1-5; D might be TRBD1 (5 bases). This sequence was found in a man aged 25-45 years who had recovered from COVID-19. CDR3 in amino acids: CASSPAGVRNQPQHF. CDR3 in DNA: TGTGCCAGCAGCCCGGCGGGGGTTCGGAATCAGCCCCAGCATTTT.